The rows below give T cell receptor beta chains drawn from one sample of a study of identical twins. TCRdb fed the 5' RACE reads into MiXCR, producing one record per CDR3 protein. The sample lists 350,000 or so distinct CDR3 sequences; approximately 8.8% were seen once. The sequencing sample was made of naive T cells sorted from blood. These receptors originate from a woman between 50 and 59 years old in good health. The CDR3 runs from the conserved cysteine through the conserved F or W.

j_call,v_call,cdr3_aa
TRBJ2-7,TRBV3-1,CASSHPGTALFYEQYF
TRBJ1-3,TRBV20-1,CSARDLSWTGGSGNTIYF
TRBJ2-3,TRBV20-1,CSALLAGAHSQYF
TRBJ1-1,TRBV7-3,CASSLQGVGVGTEAFF
TRBJ2-1,TRBV27,CASSFGLLVDEQFF
TRBJ1-1,TRBV3-1,CASSQAGNTEAFF
TRBJ2-7,TRBV12-3/TRBV12-4,CASTPHSGPYEQYF
TRBJ1-6,TRBV21-1,CASDADRPNSPLHF
TRBJ1-6,TRBV27,CASKKEVLNSPLHF
TRBJ2-1,TRBV7-2,CASSVGLLAPGNEQFF
TRBJ2-2,TRBV7-9,CASSSFEVTGELFF
TRBJ2-7,TRBV20-1,CSARRMDRESYEQYF
TRBJ2-5,TRBV5-6,CASSLALGSYQETQYF
TRBJ1-5,TRBV20-1,CSAGRTVYQPQHF
TRBJ1-2,TRBV7-9,CASSLAHLGYTF
TRBJ1-1,TRBV6-2/TRBV6-3,CASEGAGNTEAFF
TRBJ1-3,TRBV12-3/TRBV12-4,CASSPAGWGNTIYF
TRBJ2-2,TRBV4-2,CASSQDRNTGELFF
TRBJ2-7,TRBV5-1,CASSLGGLAEMYEQYF
TRBJ2-7,TRBV6-6,CASSEPGLAGGSNEQYF
TRBJ2-5,TRBV13,CASSLTSGREQETQYF
TRBJ1-1,TRBV5-1,CASSQPGDTEAFF
TRBJ2-1,TRBV15,CATSRELARDNEQFF